One sample yielded the 30 T cell receptor beta chains listed below, sequenced in a study of CD8+CD57+ T cells in acquired aplastic anemia. Genomic DNA constituted the template upon which TCR beta VDJ and CDR3 profiling was performed. In TCRdb, the reads were re-called with MiXCR into one record per CDR3 protein. The repertoire holds approximately 190,000 distinct CDR3 sequences, around 65% seen once, with 46% in the top ten. The sequenced material came from sorted CD4+, CD8+, or CD8+CD57+ T cells (not recorded which) from PBMCs. The receptors were sampled from a human donor with severe aplastic anemia or a healthy control (not recorded which).

The V and J genes are TRBV20-1 and TRBJ2-7; D remains ambiguous. Germline lookup yields CDR1 DFQATT and CDR2 SNEGSKA (reference sequence). The CDR3 totals 14 residues. V shed 1 base and J shed 4 bases, with 14 bases lying between them. The CDR3 DNA reads TGCAGTGCTAGAGCTACTACCGTCAGGTACGAGCAGTACTTC. Encoded protein: CSARATTVRYEQYF.

The gene calls are TRBV7-2 and TRBJ2-3, with 10 bases lining up with TRBD1. After removal of 5 bases from V and 1 base from J, the junction contained 6 bases not matched to a gene. There are 16 residues in the CDR3. CDR1 is SGHTA, CDR2 FQGNSA, per germline. The CDR3 DNA reads TGTGCCAGCAGCCAGACAGGGGGCGCGGGCACAGATACGCAGTATTTT. It translates to CASSQTGGAGTDTQYF.

A single count supports this clonotype. The J gene is TRBJ1-2, the V gene TRBV9; D perhaps matches TRBD1 (5 bases). The CDR3 consists of 14 residues. Germline assignment: CDR1 SGDLS and CDR2 YYNGEE. Trimming cost V 2 bases and J 4 bases, with 12 bases left between them. This CDR3 reads CASSVFPGSYGYTF. The DNA for the CDR3 is TGTGCCAGCAGCGTCTTTCCAGGGAGCTATGGCTACACCTTC.

In its sample, this clonotype was seen many times. The chain links TRBV11-2 to TRBJ1-3; TRBD1 might be the D (6 bases). V was pared by 1 base and J by 0 bases, with 13 bases between. The CDR3 extends over 17 amino acids. Germline-derived CDR1 and CDR2 are SGHAT and FQNNGV. DNA of the CDR3: TGTGCCAGCAGCTTAGGTCCAGGGGCCTTCTCTGGAAACACCATATATTTT. Protein product: CASSLGPGAFSGNTIYF.

As regards this clonotype: A read error may explain this, as a much larger clone is one base away. The gene calls are TRBV19 and TRBJ2-3; 9 nucleotides line up with TRBD2. Germline CDR1 is LNHDA and CDR2 is SQIVND (reference sequence). V lost 8 bases to trimming and J lost 4 bases; unmatched junction nucleotides: 4. The CDR3 length is 13 residues. CDR3 protein: CASSRTSADTQYF. In DNA, the CDR3 is TGTGCCAGTTCCCGGACTAGCGCAGATACGCAGTATTTT.

The CDR3 coding sequence is TGTGCCAGCAGTTTAGTAGCCGGGGCCACTGAAGCTTTCTTT. Encoded protein: CASSLVAGATEAFF. This chain joins TRBV28 and TRBJ1-1; maybe TRBD1 (5 bases). CDR1 and CDR2 from the germline V gene are MDHEN and SYDVKM. The ends were cut back, 2 bases at V and 4 bases at J, with 11 bases in the middle. The CDR3 runs 14 residues. Filled out from reference TRBV28 and TRBJ1-1, the complete variable domain reads DVKVTQSSRYLVKRTGEKVFLECVQDMDHENMFWYRQDPGLGLRLIYFSYDVKMKEKGDIPEGYSVSREKKERFSLILESASTNQTSMYLCASSLVAGATEAFFGQGTRLTVV.

With respect to this clonotype: The junction and the germline gene differ at one end; a read error may be behind it. The rearrangement uses TRBV25-1 and TRBJ2-1; 7 nucleotides line up with TRBD1. The CDR3 loop spans 16 amino acids. Per germline, CDR1 MGHDK and CDR2 SYGVNS. The CDR3 spells CASSVSLGQPYDEQFF. CDR3 sequence (DNA): TGTGCCAGCAGTGTATCCCTGGGACAGCCCTACGATGAGCAGTTCTTC. The variable domain in full, with the rest retrieved from reference TRBV25-1 and TRBJ2-1, is EADIYQTPRYLVIGTGKKITLECSQTMGHDKMYWYQQDPGMELHLIHYSYGVNSTEKGDLSSESTVSRIRTEHFPLTLESARPSHTSQYLCASSVSLGQPYDEQFFGPGTRLTVL.

This clonotype was detected only once. At one boundary the junction diverges from the germline segment, which might be a read error. This sequence joins TRBV6-4 and TRBJ2-5; 7 bases map to TRBD1. This CDR3 spans 14 amino acids. The germline V gene encodes CDR1 MRHNA and CDR2 SNTAGT. CDR3 DNA: TGTGCCAGCAGTTGGGACAGTGATCAAGAGATCCAGTACTTC. Residues: CASSWDSDQEIQYF.

V and J are TRBV14 and TRBJ2-1, with a tentative D call TRBD2 (5 bases). The V and J ends lost 1 base and 9 bases respectively, with 13 bases between them. Germline CDR1 is SGHDN and CDR2 is FVKESK. The CDR3 loop spans 14 amino acids. CDR3 sequence reads: CASSQGSGWGEQFF. The CDR3 region has the DNA TGTGCCAGCAGCCAAGGGTCGGGGTGGGGTGAGCAGTTCTTC.

The V call is TRBV4-1, the J call TRBJ1-1; D is unresolved. This CDR3 has 14 amino acids. The ends were cut back, 1 base at V and 0 bases at J, with 6 bases in the middle. Germline assignment: CDR1 MGHRA and CDR2 YSYEKL. The CDR3 DNA sequence: TGCGCCAGCAGCCAAGGGACCTTGAACACTGAAGCTTTCTTT. This gives the protein CASSQGTLNTEAFF.

The J gene is TRBJ1-6, the V gene TRBV15, with a weak D call TRBD1 (6 bases). The CDR3 is 14 residues long. Looked up from germline, CDR1 is LNHNV and CDR2 is YYDKDF (reference sequence). Trimming stripped 3 bases from V and 5 bases from J, with 8 bases between. CDR3: CATSSTGNNSPLHF. DNA for the CDR3: TGTGCCACCAGCAGTACAGGGAATAATTCACCCCTCCACTTT. Based on the CDR3 plus reference TRBV15 and TRBJ1-6, the full variable domain is DAMVIQNPRYQVTQFGKPVTLSCSQTLNHNVMYWYQQKSSQAPKLLFHYYDKDFNNEADTPDNFQSRRPNTSFCFLDIRSPGLGDTAMYLCATSSTGNNSPLHFGNGTRLTVT.

Note on this clonotype: The junction shows a germline mismatch at one end, possibly a read error. The chain carries TRBV7-6 and TRBJ2-2; maybe TRBD2 (5 bases). The germline CDR1 and CDR2 sequences are SGHVS and FNYEAQ. This CDR3 region has 14 residues. The CDR3 loop is CASSSGLRTGKLFF. CDR3 DNA: TGTGCCAGCAGCTCGGGGTTGCGCACCGGGAAGCTGTTTTTT.

This chain uses TRBV7-3 with TRBJ2-1, with TRBD2 as a possible D gene (5 bases). The germline gives CDR1 SGHTA, CDR2 FQGTGA. The CDR3 covers 13 residues. V lost 1 base to trimming and J lost 4 bases, with 5 bases between them. The CDR3 region is CASSLIAYNEQFF. The CDR3 nucleotides read TGTGCCAGCAGCTTAATAGCGTACAATGAGCAGTTCTTC. Filled out from reference TRBV7-3 and TRBJ2-1, the complete variable domain reads GAGVSQTPSNKVTEKGKYVELRCDPISGHTALYWYRQSLGQGPEFLIYFQGTGAADDSGLPNDRFFAVRPEGSVSTLKIQRTERGDSAVYLCASSLIAYNEQFFGPGTRLTVL.

This clonotype showed up many times. The chain recombines TRBV28 with TRBJ2-7; 7 bases match TRBD1. The CDR3 sequence is 13 residues long. Per the germline V gene, CDR1 is MDHEN and CDR2 is SYDVKM. The V and J ends lost 6 bases and 3 bases, in that order; junction bases with no gene match: 5. For the CDR3, the DNA is TGTGCCAGCAGCACGACAGGGTTCTACGAGCAGTACTTC. Amino acid sequence: CASSTTGFYEQYF.

CDR3 bases: TGTGCCAGCAGCTTAGTTTGGGGGGAGCAGTACTTC. Protein: CASSLVWGEQYF. This chain links TRBV7-9 with TRBJ2-7; D possibly matches TRBD1 or TRBD2 (5 bases each). In germline, CDR1 is SEHNR, CDR2 FQNEAQ (reference sequence). The CDR3 has 12 residues. V shed 1 base and J shed 7 bases, with 8 bases lying between them.

This clonotype was observed a handful of times. V usage is TRBV5-1 and J usage is TRBJ1-1, with D perhaps matching TRBD1 (6 bases). The CDR3 loop spans 14 amino acids. Trimming removed 4 bases at V and 2 bases at J, with 12 bases between. Germline CDR1 and CDR2: SGHRS and YFSETQ. The CDR3 DNA reads as TGCGCCAGCAGCCTAGGACAGAAAAACACTGAAGCTTTCTTT. It codes for CASSLGQKNTEAFF.

Turning to this clonotype: The CDR3 carries no conserved terminal phenylalanine or tryptophan, so it likely arises from a read error. Because the CDR3's place on the DNA is in doubt, the DNA is left out and the CDR3 is given as listed by TCRdb. The chain recombines TRBV12-3 or TRBV12-4 with TRBJ1-1. A total of 8 residues make up the CDR3, ends included. The CDR3 sequence: CASSLDLA.

The chain uses TRBV19 and TRBJ2-7, with D possibly TRBD2 on 6 matching bases. CDR1 and CDR2 from the germline V gene are LNHDA and SQIVND (reference sequence). The V gene lost 3 bases and the J gene lost 9 bases, with 15 bases spanning the gap. CDR3 length: 13 residues. The DNA of the CDR3 is TGTGCCAGTAGTATCTCGGGAGCCAGACGGCAGTACTTC. Translation gives CASSISGARRQYF. The entire variable domain, with the rest obtained from reference TRBV19 and TRBJ2-7, is as follows: DGGITQSPKYLFRKEGQNVTLSCEQNLNHDAMYWYRQDPGQGLRLIYYSQIVNDFQKGDIAEGYSVSREKKESFPLTVTSAQKNPTAFYLCASSISGARRQYFGPGTRLTVT.

Ten or more counts support this clonotype. This chain connects TRBV20-1 to TRBJ2-5, with 11 bases lining up with TRBD2. Trimming at V came to 4 bases and at J to 5 bases, leaving 6 bases not matched to a gene. CDR3 size: 14 residues. The germline gives CDR1 DFQATT, CDR2 SNEGSKA (reference sequence). The CDR3 nucleotides read TGCAGTGCTAAAGGGACTAGCGGTACGGAGACCCAGTACTTC. Translation gives CSAKGTSGTETQYF.

The V gene is TRBV7-2, the J gene TRBJ2-6; 11 bases match TRBD1. J was trimmed by 0 bases and V by 5 bases; bases with no gene match: 6. The CDR3 loop spans 18 amino acids. CDR1 is SGHTA and CDR2 is FQGNSA in the germline V gene. The CDR3 region is CASSRGTGGDSGANVLTF. The CDR3 DNA reads as TGTGCCAGCAGCAGGGGGACAGGGGGGGACTCTGGGGCCAACGTCCTGACTTTC.

The V call is TRBV10-1, the J call TRBJ1-1; 7 bases agree with TRBD1. Germline assignment: CDR1 WNHNN and CDR2 SYGVQD (reference sequence). The CDR3 has 14 residues. Trimming removed 5 bases from V and 2 bases from J; junction bases left unmatched: 5. The CDR3 loop reads CASSLGTVNTEAFF. CDR3 nucleotides: TGCGCCAGCAGTTTAGGGACAGTAAACACTGAAGCTTTCTTT.

Remarks on this clonotype: A read error may produce the germline difference seen at one junction end. In DNA form, the CDR3 reads TGCGCCAGCAGTGAGGGGTACAATCAGCCCCAGCATTTT. This gives the protein CASSEGYNQPQHF. The V and J genes are TRBV24-1 and TRBJ1-5; D might be TRBD1 (5 bases). This CDR3 is built from 13 residues. Germline-derived CDR1 and CDR2 are KGHDR and SFDVKD.

This clonotype occurred a few times. The chain recombines TRBV5-4 with TRBJ2-7; D may match TRBD1 or TRBD2 (6 bases each). Trimming shortened V by 3 bases and J by 4 bases, and 17 bases separated the two germline ends. This CDR3 has 15 amino acids. The germline V gene encodes CDR1 SGHNT and CDR2 YYREEE (reference sequence). The CDR3 DNA reads as TGTGCCAGCAGCTCGCAGGGGTCTGGGGGGTACGAGCAGTACTTC. Translation gives CASSSQGSGGYEQYF.

This clonotype was observed many times. The gene calls are TRBV15 and TRBJ1-2; no reliable D call. V shed 0 bases and J shed 4 bases, with 9 bases lying between them. Germline V gene data show CDR1 as LNHNV and CDR2 as YYDKDF (reference sequence). This CDR3 spans 14 amino acids. CDR3 protein: CATSRDVTLYGYTF. CDR3 nucleotides: TGTGCCACCAGCAGAGATGTTACCCTCTATGGCTACACCTTC.

This clonotype was seen a few times. The chain links TRBV9 to TRBJ2-7; D not certain. Germline lookup yields CDR1 SGDLS and CDR2 YYNGEE. This CDR3 is built from 15 residues. V lost 3 bases and J 0 bases, leaving 13 bases between the germline ends. The CDR3 DNA is TGTGCCAGCAGCGCCGCACCGAGTAGCTCCTACGAGCAGTACTTC. It is translated as CASSAAPSSSYEQYF.

The rearrangement uses TRBV20-1 and TRBJ1-5; 9 positions match TRBD1. This CDR3 spans 11 amino acids. Germline CDR1 DFQATT, CDR2 SNEGSKA (reference sequence). The trim removed 3 bases at V and 11 bases at J, leaving 2 bases unmatched. The CDR3 reads CSASGQGTQHF. DNA for the CDR3: TGCAGTGCTAGCGGACAGGGGACCCAGCATTTT.

The gene calls are TRBV10-3 and TRBJ1-5; TRBD1 might be the D (6 bases). Germline V gene data show CDR1 as ENHRY and CDR2 as SYGVKD. The germline V and J ends were trimmed by 3 bases and 1 base, with 10 bases remaining between them. This CDR3 is built from 15 residues. CDR3 in amino acids: CAISDTGQSNQPQHF. The CDR3 coding sequence is TGTGCCATCAGTGACACTGGACAGAGCAATCAGCCCCAGCATTTT.

The chain has TRBV5-1 and TRBJ2-3, with TRBD1 identical over 8 bases. CDR3 length: 15 residues. The J segment lost 2 bases and the V segment lost 7 bases, leaving 9 bases of the junction unmatched. The germline V gene has CDR1 SGHRS and CDR2 YFSETQ. CDR3 nucleotides: TGCGCCAGCCTACCGACAGGGGCGTACACAGATACGCAGTATTTT. This translates into CASLPTGAYTDTQYF.

The table lists this clonotype with many counts. The chain links TRBV6-1 to TRBJ2-3; unclear D gene. From germline, CDR1 is MNHNS and CDR2 SASEGT. Deletions cut 2 bases from V and 1 base from J, with 13 bases between. The CDR3 extends over 16 amino acids. Here the CDR3 reads CASSETRRWGTDTQYF. The CDR3 nucleotides read TGTGCCAGCAGTGAAACCAGACGGTGGGGCACAGATACGCAGTATTTT.

V usage is TRBV10-2 and J usage is TRBJ1-1, with 9 positions matching TRBD1. The CDR3 contains 15 residues. V lost 3 bases, J lost 4 bases, and 6 bases stayed unmatched. Looked up from germline, CDR1 is WSHSY and CDR2 is SAAADI. The CDR3 DNA follows: TGCGCCAGCAGTGACTCCGGGACAGGGATCACTGAAGCTTTCTTT. Translation: CASSDSGTGITEAFF.